These T cell receptor beta chains were read from a single sample in a study of T-cell memory formation after mild COVID-19. Via MiXCR, TCRdb re-called the 5' RACE reads, giving one row per CDR3 protein. The sample holds about 560,000 distinct CDR3 sequences, roughly 21% seen once. Sequences were obtained from PBMCs or a T cell subset sorted from them (not recorded which). These receptors came from an adult woman who had mild COVID-19 (a few samples of this study predate the infection). Cell type and time point are not known. CDR3s include the opening cysteine and the closing phenylalanine or tryptophan. The order of the fields is CDR3 length, D gene, V gene, clone size, J gene, CDR3 protein, CDR3 DNA. A D gene is named only where the DNA matches it firmly. Some rows have no size entry. The others give once, few or many, or a class for an expanded clone.

len: 16; d_gene: .; v_gene: TRBV7-8; abundance: .; j_gene: TRBJ2-2; CDR3aa: CASSHSSGGNTGELFF; CDR3nt: TGTGCCAGCAGCCACTCGTCTGGAGGAAACACCGGGGAGCTGTTTTTT
len: 15; d_gene: TRBD1; v_gene: TRBV18; abundance: few; j_gene: TRBJ2-5; CDR3aa: CASSPLITGEETQYF; CDR3nt: TGTGCCAGCTCACCACTCATAACAGGGGAAGAGACCCAGTACTTC
len: 16; d_gene: TRBD1; v_gene: TRBV6-6; abundance: .; j_gene: TRBJ1-6; CDR3aa: CASSPPREGAFSPLHF; CDR3nt: TGTGCCAGCAGTCCCCCGCGGGAGGGGGCATTTTCACCCCTCCACTTT
len: 14; d_gene: .; v_gene: TRBV18; abundance: few; j_gene: TRBJ1-1; CDR3aa: CASSPGAVNTEAFF; CDR3nt: TGTGCCAGCTCACCAGGGGCGGTGAACACTGAAGCTTTCTTT
len: 16; d_gene: .; v_gene: TRBV19; abundance: .; j_gene: TRBJ1-5; CDR3aa: CASSIVYRVRNQPQHF; CDR3nt: TGTGCCAGTAGTATAGTATACAGGGTTCGCAATCAGCCCCAGCATTTT
len: 14; d_gene: .; v_gene: TRBV7-8; abundance: .; j_gene: TRBJ1-1; CDR3aa: CASSLAYRDAEAFF; CDR3nt: TGTGCCAGCAGCTTAGCCTACAGGGACGCTGAAGCTTTCTTT
len: 14; d_gene: .; v_gene: TRBV28; abundance: once; j_gene: TRBJ1-4; CDR3aa: CASSFQSHSGKLFF; CDR3nt: TGTGCCAGCAGTTTCCAATCCCACAGCGGAAAACTGTTTTTT
len: 15; d_gene: TRBD1; v_gene: TRBV6-1; abundance: .; j_gene: TRBJ1-2; CDR3aa: CASNDRGRANYGYTF; CDR3nt: TGTGCCAGCAACGACAGGGGCCGCGCTAACTATGGCTACACCTTC
len: 16; d_gene: .; v_gene: TRBV24-1; abundance: .; j_gene: TRBJ2-7; CDR3aa: CATSDSGQQGSGEQYF; CDR3nt: TGTGCCACCAGTGACTCCGGACAGCAGGGGAGTGGCGAGCAGTACTTC
len: 12; d_gene: .; v_gene: TRBV20-1; abundance: .; j_gene: TRBJ1-1; CDR3aa: CSAAGTRPEAFF; CDR3nt: TGCAGTGCCGCCGGGACCCGGCCTGAAGCTTTCTTT
len: 16; d_gene: .; v_gene: TRBV4-1; abundance: .; j_gene: TRBJ1-1; CDR3aa: CASSQAPSFGGTEAFF; CDR3nt: TGCGCCAGCAGCCAAGCGCCATCGTTCGGGGGCACTGAAGCTTTCTTT
len: 17; d_gene: TRBD1; v_gene: TRBV15; abundance: .; j_gene: TRBJ2-1; CDR3aa: CATSTIPGTGRYDEQFF; CDR3nt: TGTGCCACCAGCACCATTCCCGGGACAGGAAGATACGATGAGCAGTTCTTC
len: 14; d_gene: .; v_gene: TRBV9; abundance: few; j_gene: TRBJ2-7; CDR3aa: CASGVGQAPYEQYF; CDR3nt: TGTGCCAGCGGGGTGGGGCAGGCCCCCTACGAGCAGTACTTC
len: 15; d_gene: TRBD2; v_gene: TRBV27; abundance: .; j_gene: TRBJ2-1; CDR3aa: CASIPGSGSRNEQFF; CDR3nt: TGTGCCAGCATTCCGGGTAGCGGGAGTCGGAATGAGCAGTTCTTC
len: 14; d_gene: .; v_gene: TRBV12-3/TRBV12-4; abundance: .; j_gene: TRBJ2-2; CDR3aa: CASLPSINTGELFF; CDR3nt: TGTGCCAGCCTACCTTCTATCAACACCGGGGAGCTGTTTTTT
len: 17; d_gene: TRBD2; v_gene: TRBV7-9; abundance: few; j_gene: TRBJ2-3; CDR3aa: CASSPAEGLAGADTQYF; CDR3nt: TGTGCCAGCAGCCCGGCGGAGGGACTAGCTGGGGCAGATACGCAGTATTTT
len: 15; d_gene: .; v_gene: TRBV5-6; abundance: .; j_gene: TRBJ2-7; CDR3aa: CASSFTQIPLYEQYF; CDR3nt: TGTGCCAGCAGCTTCACCCAGATCCCCCTCTACGAGCAGTACTTC
len: 15; d_gene: TRBD1; v_gene: TRBV6-5; abundance: few; j_gene: TRBJ1-5; CDR3aa: CASSADRSSNQPQHF; CDR3nt: TGTGCCAGCAGCGCGGACAGGTCAAGCAATCAGCCCCAGCATTTT
len: 12; d_gene: .; v_gene: TRBV29-1; abundance: few; j_gene: TRBJ1-1; CDR3aa: CSVESENTEAFF; CDR3nt: TGCAGCGTTGAATCAGAGAACACTGAAGCTTTCTTT
len: 13; d_gene: TRBD2; v_gene: TRBV5-1; abundance: .; j_gene: TRBJ2-5; CDR3aa: CASSSLAVETQYF; CDR3nt: TGCGCCAGCAGCTCGCTAGCGGTAGAGACCCAGTACTTC
len: 15; d_gene: .; v_gene: TRBV18; abundance: few; j_gene: TRBJ2-5; CDR3aa: CASSPRSGVKETQYF; CDR3nt: TGTGCCAGCTCACCACGCTCAGGGGTAAAAGAGACCCAGTACTTC
len: 18; d_gene: .; v_gene: TRBV9; abundance: .; j_gene: TRBJ2-6; CDR3aa: CASSPGGTAISGANVLTF; CDR3nt: TGTGCCAGCAGCCCGGGAGGGACAGCAATCTCTGGGGCCAACGTCCTGACTTTC
len: 17; d_gene: TRBD1; v_gene: TRBV7-6; abundance: few; j_gene: TRBJ1-1; CDR3aa: CASSSKGGGAWRTEAFF; CDR3nt: TGTGCCAGCAGCTCTAAGGGAGGGGGCGCTTGGAGGACTGAAGCTTTCTTT
len: 17; d_gene: TRBD2; v_gene: TRBV20-1; abundance: .; j_gene: TRBJ2-3; CDR3aa: CSARENLAGGLTDTQYF; CDR3nt: TGCAGTGCTAGAGAGAATCTAGCGGGAGGCCTAACAGACACGCAGTATTTT
len: 15; d_gene: TRBD2; v_gene: TRBV7-8; abundance: .; j_gene: TRBJ2-1; CDR3aa: CASSTVAGGNNEQFF; CDR3nt: TGTGCCAGCAGCACCGTAGCGGGAGGGAACAATGAGCAGTTCTTC
len: 14; d_gene: .; v_gene: TRBV4-1; abundance: many; j_gene: TRBJ2-7; CDR3aa: CASSQEVGPREQYF; CDR3nt: TGCGCCAGCAGCCAAGAAGTAGGGCCCCGAGAGCAGTACTTC
len: 13; d_gene: TRBD2; v_gene: TRBV20-1; abundance: .; j_gene: TRBJ2-1; CDR3aa: CSTAGTSVNEQFF; CDR3nt: TGCAGCACCGCGGGGACTAGCGTCAATGAGCAGTTCTTC
len: 14; d_gene: TRBD2; v_gene: TRBV5-1; abundance: .; j_gene: TRBJ2-5; CDR3aa: CASTLSGGLETQYF; CDR3nt: TGCGCCAGCACCCTAAGCGGGGGTTTGGAGACCCAGTACTTC
len: 16; d_gene: TRBD2; v_gene: TRBV5-1; abundance: once; j_gene: TRBJ2-3; CDR3aa: CASSLGTSGLTDTQYF; CDR3nt: TGCGCCAGCAGCTTGGGAACTAGCGGCTTAACAGATACGCAGTATTTT
len: 17; d_gene: .; v_gene: TRBV7-2; abundance: few; j_gene: TRBJ2-7; CDR3aa: CASSFSGSILSSYEQYF; CDR3nt: TGTGCCAGCAGCTTTAGTGGTTCGATACTGAGCTCCTACGAGCAGTACTTC
len: 16; d_gene: .; v_gene: TRBV12-3/TRBV12-4; abundance: .; j_gene: TRBJ1-5; CDR3aa: CASSFGMDSLNQPQHF; CDR3nt: TGTGCCAGCAGTTTCGGGATGGACAGCCTCAATCAGCCCCAGCATTTT
len: 14; d_gene: .; v_gene: TRBV12-3/TRBV12-4; abundance: few; j_gene: TRBJ1-2; CDR3aa: CASRGDAANYGYTF; CDR3nt: TGTGCCAGCAGAGGGGACGCAGCTAACTATGGCTACACCTTC
len: 11; d_gene: .; v_gene: TRBV6-1; abundance: few; j_gene: TRBJ2-7; CDR3aa: CAIRDTYEQYF; CDR3nt: TGTGCCATCAGGGACACCTACGAGCAGTACTTC
len: 16; d_gene: .; v_gene: TRBV7-3; abundance: few; j_gene: TRBJ2-2; CDR3aa: CASSQRPPLRTGELFF; CDR3nt: TGTGCCAGCAGCCAGCGGCCTCCTCTCCGAACCGGGGAGCTGTTTTTT
len: 16; d_gene: TRBD1; v_gene: TRBV6-5; abundance: .; j_gene: TRBJ1-5; CDR3aa: CASSYSGTGRNQPQHF; CDR3nt: TGTGCCAGCAGTTACTCCGGGACAGGGAGAAATCAGCCCCAGCATTTT
len: 16; d_gene: TRBD2; v_gene: TRBV7-9; abundance: .; j_gene: TRBJ2-5; CDR3aa: CASSPRLAGGPETQYF; CDR3nt: TGTGCCAGCAGTCCTCGACTAGCGGGGGGCCCGGAGACCCAGTACTTC
len: 13; d_gene: .; v_gene: TRBV20-1; abundance: .; j_gene: TRBJ1-1; CDR3aa: CSARGTSRAEAFF; CDR3nt: TGCAGTGCTAGAGGGACCTCGAGGGCTGAAGCTTTCTTT
len: 14; d_gene: TRBD2; v_gene: TRBV5-4; abundance: many; j_gene: TRBJ2-1; CDR3aa: CASSLGGGANEQFF; CDR3nt: TGTGCCAGCAGCTTGGGCGGGGGGGCCAATGAGCAGTTCTTC
len: 13; d_gene: .; v_gene: TRBV4-1; abundance: .; j_gene: TRBJ2-3; CDR3aa: CASSQDWRGTQYF; CDR3nt: TGCGCCAGCAGCCAAGATTGGAGGGGTACGCAGTATTTT
len: 15; d_gene: .; v_gene: TRBV29-1; abundance: .; j_gene: TRBJ2-1; CDR3aa: CSVDRIRHRSDEQFF; CDR3nt: TGCAGCGTTGATCGCATCCGGCACCGCTCGGATGAGCAGTTCTTC